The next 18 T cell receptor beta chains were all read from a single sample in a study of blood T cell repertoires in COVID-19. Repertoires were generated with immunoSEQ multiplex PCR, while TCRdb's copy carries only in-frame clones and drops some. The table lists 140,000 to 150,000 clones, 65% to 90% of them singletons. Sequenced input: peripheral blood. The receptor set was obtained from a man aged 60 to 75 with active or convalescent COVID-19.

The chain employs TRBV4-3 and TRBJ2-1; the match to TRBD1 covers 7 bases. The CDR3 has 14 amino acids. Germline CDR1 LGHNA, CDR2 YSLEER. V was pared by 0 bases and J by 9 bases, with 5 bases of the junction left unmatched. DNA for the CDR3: TGCGCCAGCAGCCAAGATCGACAGGGTCTTGAGCAGTTCTTC. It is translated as CASSQDRQGLEQFF.

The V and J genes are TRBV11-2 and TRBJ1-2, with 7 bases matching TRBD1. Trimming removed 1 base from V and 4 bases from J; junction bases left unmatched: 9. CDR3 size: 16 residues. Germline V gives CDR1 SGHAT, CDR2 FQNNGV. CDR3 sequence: CASSLAPPGGGYGYTF. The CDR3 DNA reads TGTGCCAGCAGCTTAGCACCGCCAGGGGGAGGCTATGGCTACACCTTC.

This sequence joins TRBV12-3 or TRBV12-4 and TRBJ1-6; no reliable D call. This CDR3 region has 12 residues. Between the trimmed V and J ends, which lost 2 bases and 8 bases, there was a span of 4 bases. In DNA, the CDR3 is TGTGCCAGCAGTTTATTAGATTCACCCCTCCACTTT. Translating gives CASSLLDSPLHF.

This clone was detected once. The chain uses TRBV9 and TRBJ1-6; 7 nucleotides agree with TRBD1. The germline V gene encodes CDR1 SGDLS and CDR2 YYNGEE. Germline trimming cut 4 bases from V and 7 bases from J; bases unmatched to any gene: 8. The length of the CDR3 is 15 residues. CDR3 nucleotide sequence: TGTGCCAGCAGCTCCCAACCGGGACAGAATTCACCCCTCCACTTT. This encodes CASSSQPGQNSPLHF.

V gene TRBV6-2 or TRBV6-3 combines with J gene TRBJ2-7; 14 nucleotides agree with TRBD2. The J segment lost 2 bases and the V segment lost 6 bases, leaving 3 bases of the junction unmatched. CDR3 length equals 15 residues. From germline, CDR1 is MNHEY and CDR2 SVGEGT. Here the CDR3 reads CASSSGLAGAYEQYV. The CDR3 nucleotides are TGTGCCAGCAGCTCGGGACTAGCGGGGGCCTACGAGCAGTACGTC.

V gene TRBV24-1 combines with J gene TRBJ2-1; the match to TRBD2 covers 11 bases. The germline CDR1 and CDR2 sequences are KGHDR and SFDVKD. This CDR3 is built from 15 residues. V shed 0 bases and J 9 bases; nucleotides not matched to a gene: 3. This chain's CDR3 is CATSDLQLAGAEQFF. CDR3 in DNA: TGTGCCACCAGTGATTTGCAACTAGCGGGAGCTGAGCAGTTCTTC.

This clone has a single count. Written as DNA, the CDR3 is TGTGCCAGTAGAACTACTGCCCTAGATCAGCCCCAGCATTTT. Protein product: CASRTTALDQPQHF. The V call is TRBV19, the J call TRBJ1-5, with D unclear. The ends were cut back, 6 bases at V and 5 bases at J, with 14 bases in the middle. CDR3 length: 14 residues. Per germline, CDR1 LNHDA and CDR2 SQIVND (reference sequence). The full variable domain, with the rest looked up from reference TRBV19 and TRBJ1-5, is DGGITQSPKYLFRKEGQNVTLSCEQNLNHDAMYWYRQDPGQGLRLIYYSQIVNDFQKGDIAEGYSVSREKKESFPLTVTSAQKNPTAFYLCASRTTALDQPQHFGDGTRLSIL.

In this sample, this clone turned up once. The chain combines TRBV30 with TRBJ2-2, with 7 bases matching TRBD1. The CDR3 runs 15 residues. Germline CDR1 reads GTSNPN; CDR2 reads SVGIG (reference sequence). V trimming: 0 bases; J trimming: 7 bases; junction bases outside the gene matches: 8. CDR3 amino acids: CAWSVTTGRSGELFF. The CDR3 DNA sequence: TGTGCCTGGAGTGTAACGACAGGGCGAAGCGGGGAGCTGTTTTTT.

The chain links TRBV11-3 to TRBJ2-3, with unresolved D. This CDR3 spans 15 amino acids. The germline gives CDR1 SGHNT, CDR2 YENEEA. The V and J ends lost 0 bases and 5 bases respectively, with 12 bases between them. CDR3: CASSLESFGGDTQYF. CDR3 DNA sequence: TGTGCCAGCAGCTTAGAGTCCTTCGGTGGAGATACGCAGTATTTT.

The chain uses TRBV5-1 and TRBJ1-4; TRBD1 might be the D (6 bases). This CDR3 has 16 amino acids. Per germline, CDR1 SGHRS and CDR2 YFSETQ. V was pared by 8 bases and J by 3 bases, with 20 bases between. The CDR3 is CASNTGTRSANEKLFF. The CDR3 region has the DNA TGCGCCAGTAATACAGGGACCAGATCGGCTAATGAAAAACTGTTTTTT.

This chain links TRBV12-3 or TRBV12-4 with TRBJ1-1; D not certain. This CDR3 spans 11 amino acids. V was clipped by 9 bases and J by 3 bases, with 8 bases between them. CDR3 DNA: TGTGCCAGTAACATGGACACTGAAGCTTTCTTT. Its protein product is CASNMDTEAFF.

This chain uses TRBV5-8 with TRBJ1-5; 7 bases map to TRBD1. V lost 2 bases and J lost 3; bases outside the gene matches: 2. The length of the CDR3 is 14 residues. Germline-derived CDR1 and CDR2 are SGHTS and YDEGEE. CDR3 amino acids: CASSFDRANQPQHF. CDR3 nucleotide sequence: TGTGCCAGCAGCTTTGACAGGGCCAATCAGCCCCAGCATTTT.

The CDR3 sequence is CASSPGLAAPSYNEQFF. The CDR3 bases are TGCGCCAGCAGCCCTGGACTAGCGGCTCCCTCCTACAATGAGCAGTTCTTC. The chain is built from TRBV4-3 and TRBJ2-1, with 10 bases that match TRBD2. J lost 0 bases, V lost 4 bases, and 6 bases had no gene match. CDR3 length equals 17 residues. CDR1 LGHNA and CDR2 YSLEER come from the germline V gene.

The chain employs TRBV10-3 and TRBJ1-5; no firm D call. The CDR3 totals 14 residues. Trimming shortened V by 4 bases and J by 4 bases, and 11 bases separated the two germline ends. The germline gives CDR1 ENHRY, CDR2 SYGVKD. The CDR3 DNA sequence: TGTGCCATCAGTGCGGCAGGCGCAAATCAGCCCCAGCATTTT. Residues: CAISAAGANQPQHF.

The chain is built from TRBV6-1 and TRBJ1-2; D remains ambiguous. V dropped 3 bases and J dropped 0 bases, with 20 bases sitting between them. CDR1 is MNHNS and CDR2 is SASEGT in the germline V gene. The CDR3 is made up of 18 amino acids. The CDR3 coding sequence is TGTGCCAGCAGTGAGTCGCGGTCTATCGCTTCTGCTAACTATGGCTACACCTTC. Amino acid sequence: CASSESRSIASANYGYTF.

The CDR3 DNA follows: TGTGCCAGCAGCCAACCCGGGAGTACACAATTCTACACCTTC. This sequence encodes CASSQPGSTQFYTF. This chain links TRBV14 with TRBJ1-2; D gene ambiguous. Germline V gives CDR1 SGHDN, CDR2 FVKESK. Trimming took 2 bases from V and 10 from J, leaving 17 bases between them. The CDR3 contains 14 residues.

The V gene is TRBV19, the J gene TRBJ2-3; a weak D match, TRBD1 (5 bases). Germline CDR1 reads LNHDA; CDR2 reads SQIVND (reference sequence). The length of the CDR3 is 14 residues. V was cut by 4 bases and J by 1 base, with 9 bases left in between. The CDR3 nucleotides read TGTGCCAGTAGTACAGGACACCGCACAGATACGCAGTATTTT. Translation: CASSTGHRTDTQYF.

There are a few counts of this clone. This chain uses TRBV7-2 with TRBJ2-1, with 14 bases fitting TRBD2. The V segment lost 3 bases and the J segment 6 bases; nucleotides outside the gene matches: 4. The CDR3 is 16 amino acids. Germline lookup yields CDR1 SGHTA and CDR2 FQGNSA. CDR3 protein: CASSFGLAGGINEQFF. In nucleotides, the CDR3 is TGTGCCAGCAGCTTCGGACTAGCGGGGGGTATCAATGAGCAGTTCTTC. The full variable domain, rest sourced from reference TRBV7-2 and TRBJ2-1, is GAGVSQSPSNKVTEKGKDVELRCDPISGHTALYWYRQSLGQGLEFLIYFQGNSAPDKSGLPSDRFSAERTGGSVSTLTIQRTQQEDSAVYLCASSFGLAGGINEQFFGPGTRLTVL.